A selection of T cell receptor beta chains follows, all from one sample in a study of T cell responses to AZD1222 COVID-19 vaccine. Profiled with immunoSEQ multiplex PCR; TCRdb holds only in-frame clones, not every one. The sample has fewer than 110,000 clones, about 92% seen once. The sample was peripheral blood, taken 28 days after the second AZD1222 dose. The receptors here all came from an adult who received the AZD1222 COVID-19 vaccine. The CDR3 runs from the conserved cysteine through the conserved F or W. A D gene is named only where the DNA matches it firmly. The size of a clone is reported for some rows only, either as once, few or many, or as a class for expanded clones.

v_gene	abundance	j_gene	d_gene	CDR3nt	CDR3aa
TRBV4-3	once	TRBJ2-3	TRBD2	TGCGCCAGCAGCCTTTTAGGACTAGCGGGGAGCACAGATACGCAGTATTTT	CASSLLGLAGSTDTQYF
TRBV12-3/TRBV12-4	.	TRBJ2-7	.	TGTGCCAGCAGTTGGCAGGGCTGGCAGTACTTC	CASSWQGWQYF
TRBV6-4	.	TRBJ1-2	.	TGTGCCAGCAGTGACCGGACCGGAGGCTACACCTTC	CASSDRTGGYTF
TRBV28	.	TRBJ1-1	.	TGTGCCAGCAGTTTAACAGGGCTAACGAACACTGAAGCTTTCTTT	CASSLTGLTNTEAFF
TRBV27	.	TRBJ1-5	TRBD1	TGTGCCAGCTCCGGACAGGGGCGTTACAATCAGCCCCAGCATTTT	CASSGQGRYNQPQHF
TRBV6-6	.	TRBJ2-7	.	TGTGCCAGCAGTTACGCCCCGGGTCAGGCTCGGGACGAGCAGTACTTC	CASSYAPGQARDEQYF
TRBV7-2	.	TRBJ1-2	.	TGTGCCAGCAGCTTAGTAGAAAGCTCCTATGGCTACACCTTC	CASSLVESSYGYTF
TRBV2	.	TRBJ1-6	.	TGTGCCAGCAGTGAACAGGCAGCCGTCGGAATACCCCTCCACTTT	CASSEQAAVGIPLHF
TRBV4-1	.	TRBJ1-5	TRBD1	TGCGCCAGCAGCCAACCGACAGGGGAAGGGCCCCAGCATTTT	CASSQPTGEGPQHF
TRBV7-3	.	TRBJ2-5	.	TGTGCCAGCAGCTTAGGGCTGGGACAAGAGACCCAGTACTTC	CASSLGLGQETQYF
TRBV15	.	TRBJ1-1	TRBD1	TGTGCCACCAGCAAAGACAGGGGTGGGACTGAAGCTTTCTTT	CATSKDRGGTEAFF
TRBV5-4	.	TRBJ2-2	.	TGTGCCAGCAGCTTGTGGGGGATGGGTGCCGGGGAGCTGTTTTTT	CASSLWGMGAGELFF
TRBV5-1	.	TRBJ1-2	.	TGCGCCAGCAGCCCAAAGGACAGAAGCTATGGCTACACCTTC	CASSPKDRSYGYTF
TRBV5-1	.	TRBJ2-2	TRBD1	TGCGCCAGCAGCTTGGAAGCAGGACAGGGGTCCTTAAGCGCCGGGGAGCTGTTTTTT	CASSLEAGQGSLSAGELFF
TRBV5-1	.	TRBJ2-3	TRBD1	TGCGCCAGCAGCGCGGGACAGGGTACAGATACGCAGTATTTT	CASSAGQGTDTQYF
TRBV5-1	once	TRBJ1-4	.	TGCGCCAGCAGCGGCCGGGACTCCCTTAATGAAAAACTGTTTTTT	CASSGRDSLNEKLFF
TRBV7-8	.	TRBJ1-1	.	TGTGCCAGCAGCTCCGGAAAGAACACTGAAGCTTTCTTT	CASSSGKNTEAFF
TRBV24-1	.	TRBJ2-3	.	TGTGCCACCAGTGATTCTGGGCTCCGAGATACGCAGTATTTT	CATSDSGLRDTQYF
TRBV4-3	once	TRBJ1-1	.	TGCGCCAGCAGCCAGACCAACACGGGCGGCACTGAAGCTTTCTTT	CASSQTNTGGTEAFF
TRBV27	.	TRBJ1-5	.	TGTGCCAGCAGTTTTCAGGGTAGCAATCAGCCCCAGCATTTT	CASSFQGSNQPQHF
TRBV19	.	TRBJ1-5	.	TGTGCCAGTAAAGCGGGGGGTCATAGCAATCAGCCCCAGCATTTT	CASKAGGHSNQPQHF
TRBV19	.	TRBJ2-3	TRBD2	TGTGCCAGTAGTTTACGACTAGCGGGGGGCCAAACTACTAGCACAGATACGCAGTATTTT	CASSLRLAGGQTTSTDTQYF
TRBV2	.	TRBJ1-5	TRBD1	TGTGCCAGCGGCACAGGGGCTTCCGGGACAGGGCGTCGGGATCAGCCCCAGCATTTT	CASGTGASGTGRRDQPQHF
TRBV29-1	.	TRBJ1-1	.	TGCAGCGTTAGCCCCAGGGGAGACACTGAAGCTTTCTTT	CSVSPRGDTEAFF
TRBV6-5	.	TRBJ2-1	TRBD2	TGTGCCAGCAGTTTGACTAGCGGGGCTAATGAGCAGTTCTTC	CASSLTSGANEQFF
TRBV4-3	.	TRBJ2-1	.	TGCGCCAGCAGCCACAGGGGCAATAACAATGAGCAGTTCTTC	CASSHRGNNNEQFF
TRBV19	.	TRBJ1-6	.	TGTGCCAGTAGTACTGGAACAGACCGTAATTCACCCCTCCACTTT	CASSTGTDRNSPLHF
TRBV30	.	TRBJ2-2	TRBD1	TGTGCCTGGAGCCAAAAATGGACAGGGACAACGAACACCGGGGAGCTGTTTTTT	CAWSQKWTGTTNTGELFF
TRBV28	.	TRBJ2-7	.	TGTGCCAGCACCCGCGGGGACTCCTACGAGCAGTACTTC	CASTRGDSYEQYF
TRBV19	.	TRBJ1-1	.	TGTGCCAGTACCCCTGGAACTTTCTTT	CASTPGTFF
TRBV3-1/TRBV3-2	.	TRBJ1-1	.	TGTGCCAGCAGCGAAACAGGGCCTCGAAGCGGCACTGAAGCTTTCTTT	CASSETGPRSGTEAFF
TRBV4-1	.	TRBJ1-2	.	TGCGCCAGCAGCCAGCAGGGAAACTATGGCTACACCTTC	CASSQQGNYGYTF
TRBV6-1	.	TRBJ1-3	.	TGTGCCAGCAGTGAAAACGGCTCTGGAAACACCATATATTTT	CASSENGSGNTIYF
TRBV5-1	.	TRBJ2-5	.	TGCGCCAGCATAAGAGGGGCTAGCGTCGGGCAAGAGACCCAGTACTTC	CASIRGASVGQETQYF
TRBV6-1	.	TRBJ1-2	.	TGTGCCAGCAGTGAATGGGAGTTGAGGGGAGACTATGGCTACACCTTC	CASSEWELRGDYGYTF
TRBV10-2	once	TRBJ1-1	.	TGCGCCAGCAACGCGCAAGGCGTGAACACTGAAGCTTTCTTT	CASNAQGVNTEAFF
TRBV5-8	.	TRBJ2-7	TRBD1	TGTGCCAGCAGCGGAAGGACAGGGGGTACCTACGAGCAGTACTTC	CASSGRTGGTYEQYF
TRBV7-8	.	TRBJ1-1	TRBD1	TGTGCCAGCAGCTCTCGACAGGGCAATCTGAACACTGAAGCTTTCTTT	CASSSRQGNLNTEAFF
TRBV7-8	.	TRBJ2-5	.	TGTGCCAGCAGCTTACGTGAACCAAATGCACAGTACTTC	CASSLREPNAQYF
TRBV19	.	TRBJ1-1	.	TGTGCCAGTAGTATCCGGACTATAGCTGAAGCTTTCTTT	CASSIRTIAEAFF
TRBV30	.	TRBJ1-5	.	TGTGCCTGGAGTGGGGGGTCGGGCAATCAGCCCCAGCATTTT	CAWSGGSGNQPQHF
TRBV7-3	.	TRBJ2-5	.	TGTGCCAGCAGCCCCAACCCGGGGACTGGGGGCAAGTACTTC	CASSPNPGTGGKYF
TRBV6-5	.	TRBJ1-5	.	TGTGCCAGCAGTTACGGGGGAGGGAGCAATCAGCCCCAGCATTTT	CASSYGGGSNQPQHF
TRBV6-5	once	TRBJ2-3	.	TGTGCCAGCAGGCAAGCCCCAGATACGCAGTATTTT	CASRQAPDTQYF
TRBV6-5	.	TRBJ2-7	TRBD1	TGTGCCAGCAGTTACCGCGGACAGGGGTACGAGCAGTACTTC	CASSYRGQGYEQYF
TRBV7-2	.	TRBJ2-7	.	TGTGCCAGCAGCTTAGCCGGACGGAATGTGTACGAGCAGTACTTC	CASSLAGRNVYEQYF
TRBV4-1	.	TRBJ1-4	TRBD1	TGCGCCAGCAGCCAAGATGCCCAGGGGGCAACTAATGAAAAACTGTTTTTT	CASSQDAQGATNEKLFF
TRBV27	.	TRBJ2-5	TRBD2	TGTGCCAGCAGTATACAAGCGGGGGGGCTTGCGACCCAGTACTTC	CASSIQAGGLATQYF
TRBV27	once	TRBJ2-7	.	TGTGCCAGCAGTTTAGGATCCTACGAGCAGTACTTC	CASSLGSYEQYF
TRBV5-1	.	TRBJ2-5	TRBD1	TGCGCCAGCAGCCCGGGACAGGGTTTAGAGACCCAGTACTTC	CASSPGQGLETQYF
TRBV2	.	TRBJ2-7	.	TGTGCCAGCAGTGAATTCGGAGAGCAGTACTTC	CASSEFGEQYF
TRBV6-5	once	TRBJ2-1	.	TGTGCCAGCAGTCTCAGTGGCAGTTCTTACAATGAGCAGTTCTTC	CASSLSGSSYNEQFF
TRBV6-6	few	TRBJ2-1	.	TGTGCCAGCAGTTACTCAGCCCCACGCAATGAGCAGTTCTTC	CASSYSAPRNEQFF
TRBV6-2/TRBV6-3	medium-sized	TRBJ1-1	.	TGTGCCAGCAGTATCCGGGACGGATACACTGAAGCTTTCTTT	CASSIRDGYTEAFF
TRBV7-3	.	TRBJ2-2	.	TGTGCCAGCAGCTTACCGGGGACCGGGGAGCTGTTTTTT	CASSLPGTGELFF
TRBV19	once	TRBJ1-1	.	TGTGCCAGTAGTATTCGGGGGCAGAACACTGAAGCTTTCTTT	CASSIRGQNTEAFF
TRBV19	.	TRBJ2-5	TRBD2	TGTGCCAGTAGCATCGTGTTAGATAGCGGGAATCTCCAAGAGACCCAGTACTTC	CASSIVLDSGNLQETQYF
TRBV9	.	TRBJ1-2	.	TGTGCCAGCAGCGACAGACGTCTACCCCTGAGTAACTATGGCTACACCTTC	CASSDRRLPLSNYGYTF
TRBV11-2	.	TRBJ2-1	.	TGTGCCAGCAGCTTAGGACTAGTTACCTACAATGAGCAGTTCTTC	CASSLGLVTYNEQFF